These T cell receptor beta chains were read from a single sample in a study of OX40 agonist ivuxolimab in advanced cancers. The repertoire was sequenced with immunoSEQ multiplex PCR; TCRdb's copy has only in-frame clones and lacks some. The sample has several thousand clones; approximately 94% are singletons. The sample consisted of CD4+ or CD8+ T cells sorted from blood, taken in a trial of the OX40 agonist ivuxolimab. These receptors all stem from an adult with an advanced solid tumor such as melanoma, head and neck, liver or kidney cancer. CDR3s include the opening cysteine and the closing phenylalanine or tryptophan. A D gene is named only where the DNA matches it firmly. Clone size is shown for a subset of rows, as once, few, many or a class of expanded clone.

v_call	j_call	d_call	clone_size	cdr3_aa	cdr3_nt
TRBV5-1	TRBJ2-7	TRBD2	NA	CASSLGSSGRSYEQYF	TGCGCCAGCAGCTTGGGGTCGAGCGGGAGGTCCTACGAGCAGTACTTC
TRBV9	TRBJ2-3	NA	NA	CASSPGPTAVLNTQYF	TGTGCCAGCAGCCCCGGTCCTACAGCAGTCCTAAATACGCAGTATTTT
TRBV7-9	TRBJ2-1	TRBD2	NA	CASSFRTSGTNEQFF	TGTGCCAGCAGCTTCCGGACTAGCGGGACCAATGAGCAGTTCTTC
TRBV7-2	TRBJ2-7	NA	few	CASSSFYEQYF	TGTGCCAGCAGCTCGTTCTACGAGCAGTACTTC
TRBV28	TRBJ1-4	NA	NA	CASSFFEKLFF	TGTGCCAGCAGTTTTTTTGAAAAACTGTTTTTT
TRBV6-4	TRBJ2-2	TRBD1	few	CASSRSGTGANTGELFF	TGTGCCAGCAGTCGGTCCGGGACAGGGGCGAACACCGGGGAGCTGTTTTTT
TRBV6-5	TRBJ2-1	NA	NA	CASNWGNEQFF	TGTGCCAGCAATTGGGGAAATGAGCAGTTCTTC
TRBV27	TRBJ2-3	TRBD2	NA	CASSLKRGGGTDTQYF	TGTGCCAGCAGTCTAAAGCGGGGAGGAGGCACAGATACGCAGTATTTT
TRBV5-4	TRBJ2-7	NA	once	CASSLSRSSYEQYF	TGTGCCAGCAGCTTGAGCCGGAGCTCCTACGAGCAGTACTTC
TRBV7-6	TRBJ1-3	NA	NA	CASSSQDSSGNTIYF	TGTGCCAGCAGCTCCCAGGACAGCTCTGGAAACACCATATATTTT
TRBV9	TRBJ2-5	NA	NA	CASSATRGETQYF	TGTGCCAGCAGCGCCACTAGAGGCGAGACCCAGTACTTC
TRBV20-1	TRBJ2-5	NA	NA	CSARGETQYF	TGCAGTGCTAGGGGGGAGACCCAGTACTTC
TRBV11-2	TRBJ2-7	TRBD1	NA	CASSSDRGVEQYF	TGTGCCAGCAGCTCGGACAGGGGCGTGGAGCAGTACTTC
TRBV7-2	TRBJ2-5	NA	NA	CASSLGPPVETQYF	TGTGCCAGCAGCTTAGGACCTCCAGTGGAGACCCAGTACTTC
TRBV7-9	TRBJ2-5	NA	NA	CASSLTLRIQETQYF	TGTGCCAGCAGCTTAACTCTCCGGATCCAAGAGACCCAGTACTTC
TRBV29-1	TRBJ1-5	TRBD1	NA	CSVGGQGEGQPQHF	TGCAGCGTTGGGGGACAGGGTGAGGGTCAGCCCCAGCATTTT
TRBV29-1	TRBJ2-5	TRBD1	once	CSVRGGQGQYQETQYF	TGCAGCGTTAGAGGAGGACAGGGCCAGTACCAAGAGACCCAGTACTTC
TRBV5-6	TRBJ2-7	NA	NA	CASSDAASYEQYF	TGTGCCAGCAGCGACGCTGCCAGCTACGAGCAGTACTTC
TRBV27	TRBJ1-1	NA	NA	CASSPGWTVNTEAFF	TGTGCCAGCAGTCCCGGCTGGACAGTGAACACTGAAGCTTTCTTT
TRBV7-6	TRBJ2-3	TRBD2	NA	CASSSGRGLAGGTDTQYF	TGTGCCAGCAGCTCGGGACGGGGACTAGCGGGAGGCACAGATACGCAGTATTTT
TRBV5-1	TRBJ1-4	NA	NA	CASSLGSWGSNEKLFF	TGCGCCAGCAGCTTGGGGAGCTGGGGCTCTAATGAAAAACTGTTTTTT
TRBV30	TRBJ2-1	NA	NA	CAWTRMDSYNEQFF	TGTGCCTGGACCAGGATGGATTCCTACAATGAGCAGTTCTTC
TRBV14	TRBJ2-7	NA	NA	CASSQGRGLGLGEQYF	TGTGCCAGCAGCCAAGGGCGGGGACTGGGGCTGGGAGAGCAGTACTTC
TRBV18	TRBJ2-3	NA	NA	CASSPGPDTQYF	TGTGCCAGCTCACCAGGGCCAGATACGCAGTATTTT
TRBV28	TRBJ1-1	TRBD1	NA	CASSLPGTGFAEAFF	TGTGCCAGCAGTTTACCCGGGACAGGGTTCGCTGAAGCTTTCTTT
TRBV5-1	TRBJ2-7	NA	NA	CASSGGPTAEQYF	TGCGCCAGCAGCGGGGGACCCACCGCCGAGCAGTACTTC
TRBV5-4	TRBJ2-1	TRBD2	NA	CASRVAGGPVNEQFF	TGTGCCAGCAGGGTAGCGGGAGGGCCAGTTAATGAGCAGTTCTTC
TRBV27	TRBJ1-3	NA	NA	CASSLTGQIGNTIYF	TGTGCCAGCAGTTTAACCGGACAGATAGGAAACACCATATATTTT
TRBV10-3	TRBJ2-3	NA	NA	CATRSSTDTQYF	TGTGCCACCCGGTCTAGCACAGATACGCAGTATTTT
TRBV9	TRBJ2-5	TRBD2	NA	CASSVAGGRAGETQYF	TGTGCCAGCAGCGTAGCAGGCGGGAGGGCCGGGGAGACCCAGTACTTC
TRBV4-1	TRBJ2-1	NA	once	CASSQDGTLSSYNEQFF	TGCGCCAGCAGCCAAGACGGGACACTCTCATCCTACAATGAGCAGTTCTTC
TRBV27	TRBJ2-7	NA	NA	CASSFDGRPYEQYF	TGTGCCAGCAGTTTTGACGGCAGACCCTACGAGCAGTACTTC
TRBV6-1	TRBJ1-2	NA	NA	CASSENRGRAAGYTF	TGTGCCAGCAGTGAAAATCGCGGCAGGGCGGCCGGCTACACCTTC
TRBV28	TRBJ2-3	TRBD2	NA	CASSPLGVAGGTQYF	TGTGCCAGCAGTCCCCTCGGGGTAGCGGGGGGTACGCAGTATTTT
TRBV10-2	TRBJ1-3	NA	once	CASSEPRAEGVRDTIYF	TGCGCCAGCAGTGAACCCCGCGCAGAGGGCGTGAGGGACACCATATATTTT
TRBV7-6	TRBJ2-2	NA	NA	CASSQTGGELFF	TGTGCCAGCAGCCAGACAGGCGGGGAGCTGTTTTTT
TRBV7-2	TRBJ2-7	NA	few	CASSRWTNGNYEQYF	TGTGCCAGCAGCCGCTGGACTAATGGGAACTACGAGCAGTACTTC
TRBV7-7	TRBJ2-1	TRBD2	NA	CASSLGPGRGGNEQFF	TGTGCTAGCAGCTTAGGTCCCGGGAGGGGCGGGAATGAGCAGTTCTTC
TRBV25-1	TRBJ1-2	NA	NA	CASSEGEGYGYTF	TGTGCCAGCAGTGAGGGGGAGGGTTATGGCTACACCTTC
TRBV2	TRBJ2-5	TRBD2	NA	CASSEQLAGGETQYF	TGTGCCAGCAGTGAACAACTAGCGGGAGGAGAGACCCAGTACTTC
TRBV4-1	TRBJ2-1	NA	few	CASSQYPGGFF	TGCGCCAGCAGCCAATACCCCGGCGGGTTCTTC
TRBV6-1	TRBJ2-7	NA	NA	CASSESSGAGSYEQYF	TGTGCCAGCAGTGAGAGTTCCGGAGCCGGCTCCTACGAGCAGTACTTC
TRBV9	TRBJ2-5	TRBD1	NA	CASSDGTGGETQYF	TGTGCCAGCAGCGATGGGACAGGAGGAGAGACCCAGTACTTC
TRBV5-1	TRBJ1-1	TRBD1	NA	CASSSERSGQYTEAFF	TGCGCCAGCAGCTCTGAGAGGTCGGGACAGTACACTGAAGCTTTCTTT
TRBV5-5	TRBJ2-3	TRBD2	NA	CASRRGLVSSDTQYF	TGTGCCAGCAGACGGGGACTAGTCAGTTCGGATACGCAGTATTTT
TRBV27	TRBJ2-3	NA	NA	CASSFTALPDTQYF	TGTGCCAGCAGTTTTACAGCGCTCCCTGATACGCAGTATTTT
TRBV7-9	TRBJ1-6	NA	NA	CASSPPQGGSPLHF	TGTGCCAGCAGCCCCCCCCAAGGTGGATCACCCCTCCACTTT
TRBV2	TRBJ2-5	TRBD1	NA	CASSGDREDYQETQYF	TGTGCCAGCAGTGGGGACAGGGAAGACTACCAAGAGACCCAGTACTTC
TRBV6-1	TRBJ2-7	NA	NA	CASSPSRGLTYEQYF	TGTGCCAGCAGCCCCTCGAGGGGGTTGACCTACGAGCAGTACTTC
TRBV4-2	TRBJ2-5	NA	NA	CASSQVGGTQYF	TGTGCCAGCAGCCAAGTCGGGGGGACCCAGTACTTC
TRBV2	TRBJ2-5	NA	NA	CASSPFASPGETQYF	TGTGCCAGCAGCCCCTTTGCTAGTCCGGGGGAGACCCAGTACTTC
TRBV18	TRBJ1-4	TRBD1	NA	CASSPPNRGVEKLFF	TGTGCCAGCTCACCACCGAACAGGGGCGTAGAAAAACTGTTTTTT
TRBV30	TRBJ1-1	NA	NA	CACQNTGSNTEAFF	TGTGCCTGCCAAAATACAGGGTCAAACACTGAAGCTTTCTTT
TRBV6-5	TRBJ1-4	NA	NA	CASSLARTNEKLFF	TGTGCCAGCAGCCTAGCACGGACTAATGAAAAACTGTTTTTT
TRBV4-2	TRBJ2-7	NA	NA	CASSQDAAIGSEQYF	TGTGCCAGCAGCCAAGATGCGGCCATCGGTTCCGAGCAGTACTTC